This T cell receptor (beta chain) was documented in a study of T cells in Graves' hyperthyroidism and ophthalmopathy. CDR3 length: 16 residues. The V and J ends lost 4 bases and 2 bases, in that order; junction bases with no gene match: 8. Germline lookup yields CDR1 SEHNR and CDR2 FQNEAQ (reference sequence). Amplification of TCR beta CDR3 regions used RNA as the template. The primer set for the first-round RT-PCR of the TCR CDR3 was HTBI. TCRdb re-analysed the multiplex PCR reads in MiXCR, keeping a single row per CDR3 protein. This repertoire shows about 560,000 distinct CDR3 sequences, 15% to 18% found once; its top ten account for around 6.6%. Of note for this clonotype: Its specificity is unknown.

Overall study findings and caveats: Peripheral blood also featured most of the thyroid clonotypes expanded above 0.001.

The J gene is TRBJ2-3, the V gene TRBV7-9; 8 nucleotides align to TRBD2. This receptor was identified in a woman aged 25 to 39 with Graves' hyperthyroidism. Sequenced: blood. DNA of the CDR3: TGTGCCAGCAGCTCCGGGGTAGCGGGATCCACAGATACGCAGTATTTT. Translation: CASSSGVAGSTDTQYF.